A single sample gave rise to the 29 T cell receptor beta chains below, sequenced in a study of blood T cell repertoires in COVID-19. Clones were read by immunoSEQ multiplex PCR, and TCRdb kept only the in-frame ones, dropping some. The profile covers about 160,000 clones, with 75% to 90% appearing a single time and approximately 3.3% taken by the ten largest. The sample was peripheral blood. All receptors derive from a human donor with acute or convalescent COVID-19. The donor label of this sample is uncertain.

The chain combines TRBV18 with TRBJ1-6, with 9 bases identical to TRBD1. Trimming cost V 5 bases and J 9 bases; bases outside gene matches: 11. Germline values: CDR1 KGHSH, CDR2 LQKENI. The CDR3 is 16 amino acids. CDR3 in DNA: TGTGCCAGCTCAGTCTTTGAGGGACAGGGTACTTCACCCCTCCACTTT. Residues: CASSVFEGQGTSPLHF.

The chain recombines TRBV5-6 with TRBJ2-5, with unresolved D. Between the trimmed V and J ends, which lost 2 bases and 4 bases, there was a span of 6 bases. The CDR3 is made up of 12 amino acids. CDR1 SGHDT and CDR2 YYEEEE come from the germline V gene. In DNA form, the CDR3 reads TGTGCCAGCAGCTTTACGAGAGAGACCCAGTACTTC. Translating it yields CASSFTRETQYF.

This sequence joins TRBV29-1 and TRBJ1-1; TRBD1 agrees at 8 bases. Losses at the gene ends were 7 bases for V and 0 bases for J; bases not matched to a gene: 4. This CDR3 is 13 amino acids long. The germline V gene has CDR1 SQVTM and CDR2 ANQGSEA. CDR3 coding DNA: TGCAGCGCAGGGACAGGCATGAACACTGAAGCTTTCTTT. It yields the protein CSAGTGMNTEAFF. Full variable domain (missing parts from reference TRBV29-1 and TRBJ1-1): SAVISQKPSRDICQRGTSLTIQCQVDSQVTMMFWYRQQPGQSLTLIATANQGSEATYESGFVIDKFPISRPNLTFSTLTVSNMSPEDSSIYLCSAGTGMNTEAFFGQGTRLTVV.

This chain uses TRBV28 with TRBJ2-7, with D possibly being TRBD1 (6 bases). V was trimmed by 2 bases and J by 3 bases, leaving 8 bases between them. This CDR3 has 13 amino acids. Germline values: CDR1 MDHEN, CDR2 SYDVKM. The CDR3 sequence: CASSLIQGYEQYF. The DNA of the CDR3 is TGTGCCAGCAGTTTAATACAGGGCTACGAGCAGTACTTC. Filled out from reference TRBV28 and TRBJ2-7, the complete variable domain reads DVKVTQSSRYLVKRTGEKVFLECVQDMDHENMFWYRQDPGLGLRLIYFSYDVKMKEKGDIPEGYSVSREKKERFSLILESASTNQTSMYLCASSLIQGYEQYFGPGTRLTVT.

V usage is TRBV12-3 or TRBV12-4 and J usage is TRBJ2-7, with D perhaps matching TRBD2 (5 bases). This CDR3 comprises 12 residues. V lost 1 base, J lost 9 bases, and 10 bases lay in between. CDR3 in amino acids: CASSLGVGRQYF. The CDR3 DNA is TGTGCCAGCAGTTTAGGTGTAGGGAGGCAGTACTTC.

This clone occurred once. The chain has TRBV30 and TRBJ2-7; tentative D call: TRBD2 (7 bases). The ends were cut back, 4 bases at V and 6 bases at J, with 25 bases in the middle. Germline V gene sequence: CDR1 GTSNPN, CDR2 SVGIG (reference sequence). The CDR3 covers 16 residues. CDR3 sequence (DNA): TGTGCCTGGAAGGGGGGGCGGACAGTCCTCCGGGGCGAGCAGTACTTC. It is translated as CAWKGGRTVLRGEQYF.

The gene calls are TRBV6-6 and TRBJ1-6, with D unclear. The CDR3 length is 13 residues. Per the germline V gene, CDR1 is MNHNY and CDR2 is SVGAGI (reference sequence). V dropped 4 bases and J dropped 4 bases, with 5 bases sitting between them. CDR3 nucleotide sequence: TGTGCCAGCAGTTCTATATATAATTCACCCCTCCACTTT. This sequence encodes CASSSIYNSPLHF.

This clone was recorded only once. The rearrangement links TRBV14 to TRBJ1-2; no firm D call. Trimming left V 0 bases short and J 4 bases short, with 12 bases between. The germline V gene has CDR1 SGHDN and CDR2 FVKESK. CDR3 size: 15 residues. CDR3 nucleotide sequence: TGTGCCAGCAGCCAAGAGGATCGGTGGAGCTATGGCTACACCTTC. It encodes CASSQEDRWSYGYTF.

The chain carries TRBV11-2 and TRBJ2-3; no definite D call. V shed 4 bases and J shed 0 bases, with 11 bases lying between them. Germline CDR1 is SGHAT and CDR2 is FQNNGV. The CDR3 runs 15 residues. CDR3 protein: CASSSWSSSTDTQYF. CDR3 sequence (DNA): TGTGCCAGCAGCTCGTGGAGTTCTAGCACAGATACGCAGTATTTT.

Here the CDR3 DNA reads TGTGCCAGTAGTATTACCGGGACAGGGAGGTTGTATTCTGGAAACACCATATATTTT. Translating gives CASSITGTGRLYSGNTIYF. This chain connects TRBV19 to TRBJ1-3; 9 bases fit TRBD1. The V and J ends lost 3 bases and 1 base, in that order; junction bases with no gene match: 13. CDR3 length: 19 amino acids. Germline CDR1 reads LNHDA; CDR2 reads SQIVND (reference sequence). The full variable domain, completed using reference TRBV19 and TRBJ1-3, is DGGITQSPKYLFRKEGQNVTLSCEQNLNHDAMYWYRQDPGQGLRLIYYSQIVNDFQKGDIAEGYSVSREKKESFPLTVTSAQKNPTAFYLCASSITGTGRLYSGNTIYFGEGSWLTVV.

In this sample, this clone turned up a few times. The chain links TRBV9 to TRBJ2-7; TRBD1 might be the D (5 bases). The CDR3 runs 14 residues. The V end lost 0 bases, the J end lost 3 bases, and 10 bases lay between the germline ends. Germline CDR1 SGDLS, CDR2 YYNGEE. The CDR3 here is CASSVVGRDYEQYF. DNA of the CDR3: TGTGCCAGCAGCGTAGTCGGCAGGGACTACGAGCAGTACTTC.

J is TRBJ2-7 and V is TRBV30; 8 nucleotides match TRBD1. V was pared by 2 bases and J by 5 bases, with 8 bases of the junction left unmatched. The CDR3 contains 14 residues. Looked up from germline, CDR1 is GTSNPN and CDR2 is SVGIG (reference sequence). For the CDR3, the DNA is TGTGCCTGGAGTAGAACAGGGGGTGGCGACGAGCAGTACTTC. Its translation is CAWSRTGGGDEQYF.

The rearrangement uses TRBV11-3 and TRBJ2-7, with D possibly TRBD1 on 6 matching bases. Germline CDR1 SGHNT, CDR2 YENEEA. V gave up 5 bases and J gave up 6 bases, with 11 bases separating them. The CDR3 contains 12 residues. This CDR3 reads CASSLGQFEQYF. The CDR3 region has the DNA TGTGCCAGCAGCCTCGGACAGTTCGAGCAGTACTTC.

The chain employs TRBV7-3 and TRBJ2-7; a weak D match, TRBD2 (6 bases). CDR3 length: 14 amino acids. The V end was cut by 6 bases, the J end by 6 bases, with 18 bases between. The germline V gene encodes CDR1 SGHTA and CDR2 FQGTGA. The CDR3 nucleotides are TGTGCCAGCAGTCCGGACCCGGGGGTAGGCGAGCAGTACTTC. This encodes CASSPDPGVGEQYF.

The chain recombines TRBV6-5 with TRBJ1-6; 7 positions agree with TRBD1. Germline V CDR1 and CDR2: MNHEY, SVGAGI. This CDR3 has 14 amino acids. With 8 bases clipped from V and 4 bases from J, the junction kept 5 bases outside the gene matches. CDR3 sequence (DNA): TGTGCCAGCTATGGACAGGCTTATAATTCACCCCTCCACTTT. The encoded protein is CASYGQAYNSPLHF.

This clone was found once. V gene TRBV6-6 combines with J gene TRBJ1-2, with 7 bases identical to TRBD1. The length of the CDR3 is 15 residues. V lost 6 bases and J lost 0; bases outside the gene matches: 7. The germline V gene has CDR1 MNHNY and CDR2 SVGAGI (reference sequence). CDR3 protein: CASRGQLKANYGYTF. CDR3 coding DNA: TGTGCCAGCAGGGGACAGCTCAAAGCTAACTATGGCTACACCTTC.

This clone turned up a few times. The chain joins TRBV11-3 to TRBJ2-3; 7 positions agree with TRBD1. Trimming took 5 bases from V and 4 from J; bases not matched to a gene: 12. The CDR3 is 16 amino acids. Germline V CDR1 and CDR2: SGHNT, YENEEA. As DNA, the CDR3 is TGTGCCAGCAGCCCAACCACAGGGGCCAGCGCAGATACGCAGTATTTT. Its translation is CASSPTTGASADTQYF.

V and J are TRBV6-5 and TRBJ2-7, with TRBD1 as a possible D gene (6 bases). The germline CDR1 and CDR2 sequences are MNHEY and SVGAGI. Trimming shortened V by 9 bases and J by 6 bases, and 12 bases separated the two germline ends. CDR3 length equals 11 residues. As DNA, the CDR3 is TGTGCCAGTTGGGACATCGCCGAGCAGTACTTC. Its protein is CASWDIAEQYF.

This clone was counted once. The chain combines TRBV19 with TRBJ2-3; 16 bases agree with TRBD2. CDR3 size: 16 residues. After removal of 1 base from V and 9 bases from J, the junction contained 4 bases not matched to a gene. Per germline, CDR1 LNHDA and CDR2 SQIVND (reference sequence). In DNA, the CDR3 is TGTGCCAGTAGTATAGGAGGGACTAGCGGGGGGGCCACGCAGTATTTT. Translating gives CASSIGGTSGGATQYF. Full variable domain (missing parts from reference TRBV19 and TRBJ2-3): DGGITQSPKYLFRKEGQNVTLSCEQNLNHDAMYWYRQDPGQGLRLIYYSQIVNDFQKGDIAEGYSVSREKKESFPLTVTSAQKNPTAFYLCASSIGGTSGGATQYFGPGTRLTVL.

The chain carries TRBV4-2 and TRBJ1-2, with a possible D match to TRBD1 (6 bases). V lost 1 base and J lost 2, with 11 bases in between. Germline loops: CDR1 LGHNA, CDR2 YNFKEQ. The CDR3 is 15 residues long. CDR3 loop: CASSQVRGSNYGYTF. DNA for the CDR3: TGTGCCAGCAGCCAAGTCAGGGGATCGAACTATGGCTACACCTTC.

The CDR3 sequence is CASSHGGRKETQYF. The CDR3 DNA sequence: TGTGCCAGCAGTCACGGGGGGCGAAAAGAGACCCAGTACTTC. This chain uses TRBV6-6 with TRBJ2-5; tentatively, D is TRBD2 (7 bases). Looked up from germline, CDR1 is MNHNY and CDR2 is SVGAGI (reference sequence). Trimming removed 5 bases at V and 3 bases at J, with 13 bases between. The CDR3 has 14 residues.

The CDR3 sequence is CASSIARWRGGPFGNTGELFF. CDR3 sequence (DNA): TGTGCCAGTAGTATAGCAAGGTGGAGGGGGGGCCCCTTCGGGAACACCGGGGAGCTGTTTTTT. This sequence joins TRBV19 and TRBJ2-2; D may be TRBD2 (7 bases). Germline V lookup: CDR1 LNHDA, CDR2 SQIVND (reference sequence). The V gene lost 1 base and the J gene lost 1 base, with 25 bases spanning the gap. The CDR3 consists of 21 residues.

V is TRBV5-1 and J is TRBJ2-5; 7 bases are a match to TRBD2. This CDR3 has 15 residues. The V segment lost 0 bases and the J segment 4 bases; nucleotides outside the gene matches: 6. In germline, CDR1 is SGHRS, CDR2 YFSETQ. Here the CDR3 reads CASSLERGGGETQYF. Here the CDR3 DNA reads TGCGCCAGCAGCTTGGAGCGGGGAGGAGGAGAGACCCAGTACTTC. The variable domain in full, with the rest retrieved from reference TRBV5-1 and TRBJ2-5, is KAGVTQTPRYLIKTRGQQVTLSCSPISGHRSVSWYQQTPGQGLQFLFEYFSETQRNKGNFPGRFSGRQFSNSRSEMNVSTLELGDSALYLCASSLERGGGETQYFGPGTRLLVL.

V is TRBV19 and J is TRBJ1-2; D remains unclear. Trimming pared 3 bases from V and 0 bases from J, leaving 8 bases between. Per the germline V gene, CDR1 is LNHDA and CDR2 is SQIVND (reference sequence). The CDR3 loop spans 14 amino acids. The CDR3, as DNA: TGTGCCAGTAGTATGAGCGGTCCTAACTATGGCTACACCTTC. This encodes CASSMSGPNYGYTF. The whole variable domain, filled in from reference TRBV19 and TRBJ1-2, reads DGGITQSPKYLFRKEGQNVTLSCEQNLNHDAMYWYRQDPGQGLRLIYYSQIVNDFQKGDIAEGYSVSREKKESFPLTVTSAQKNPTAFYLCASSMSGPNYGYTFGSGTRLTVV.

This chain connects TRBV5-1 to TRBJ1-4; the D is unclear. The CDR3 has 16 amino acids. Trimming removed 2 bases from V and 0 bases from J, with 11 bases in between. Looked up from germline, CDR1 is SGHRS and CDR2 is YFSETQ. In DNA, the CDR3 is TGCGCCAGCAGCTTCGACGGAGAATCAACTAATGAAAAACTGTTTTTT. Amino acids: CASSFDGESTNEKLFF.

CDR3 amino acids: CASSPGGLAGPYEQYF. The CDR3, as DNA: TGTGCCAGCAGCCCAGGGGGACTAGCGGGGCCCTACGAGCAGTACTTC. This chain uses TRBV5-4 with TRBJ2-7, with 13 bases aligning to TRBD2. Trimming at V came to 4 bases and at J to 2 bases, leaving 6 bases not matched to a gene. This CDR3 has 16 amino acids. The germline gives CDR1 SGHNT, CDR2 YYREEE (reference sequence). The full variable domain, its missing parts supplied by reference TRBV5-4 and TRBJ2-7, is ETGVTQSPTHLIKTRGQQVTLRCSSQSGHNTVSWYQQALGQGPQFIFQYYREEENGRGNFPPRFSGLQFPNYSSELNVNALELDDSALYLCASSPGGLAGPYEQYFGPGTRLTVT.

This rearrangement joins TRBV6-4 to TRBJ1-2; perhaps TRBD1 as D (6 bases). The CDR3 spans 13 residues. V lost 3 bases, J lost 6 bases, and 11 bases lay in between. Germline CDR1 is MRHNA and CDR2 is SNTAGT. CDR3 in amino acids: CASSDQGTDGYTF. In DNA form, the CDR3 reads TGTGCCAGCAGTGATCAGGGGACGGATGGCTACACCTTC.

The chain combines TRBV14 with TRBJ1-1; D gene ambiguous. The V gene's germline CDR1 is SGHDN and CDR2 FVKESK. This CDR3 has 14 amino acids. Trimming cost V 0 bases and J 4 bases, with 9 bases left between them. The CDR3, as DNA: TGTGCCAGCAGCCAAGATGTGAGGGCCACTGAAGCTTTCTTT. Amino acids: CASSQDVRATEAFF.

This clone was counted between two and nine times. CDR3 region: CASSRKGQYGYTF. The CDR3 coding sequence is TGTGCCAGCAGCAGGAAGGGACAGTATGGCTACACCTTC. The rearrangement joins TRBV5-4 to TRBJ1-2; TRBD1 matches at 7 bases. Trimming at V came to 4 bases and at J to 5 bases, leaving 5 bases not matched to a gene. The CDR3 extends over 13 amino acids. The V gene's germline CDR1 is SGHNT and CDR2 YYREEE (reference sequence).